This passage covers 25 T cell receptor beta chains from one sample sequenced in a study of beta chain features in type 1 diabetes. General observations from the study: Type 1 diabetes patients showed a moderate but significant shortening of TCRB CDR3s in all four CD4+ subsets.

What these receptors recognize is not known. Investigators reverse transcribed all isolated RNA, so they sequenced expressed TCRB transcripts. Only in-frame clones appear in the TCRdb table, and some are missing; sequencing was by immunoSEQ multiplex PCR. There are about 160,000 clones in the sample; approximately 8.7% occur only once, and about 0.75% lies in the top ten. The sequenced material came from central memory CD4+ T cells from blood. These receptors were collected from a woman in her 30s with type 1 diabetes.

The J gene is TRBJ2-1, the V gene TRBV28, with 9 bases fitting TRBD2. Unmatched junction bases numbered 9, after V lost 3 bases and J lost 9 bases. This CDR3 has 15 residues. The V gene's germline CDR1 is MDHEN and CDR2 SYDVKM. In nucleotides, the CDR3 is TGTGCCAGCAGTTTGGGGTCTAGCGGGATCACTGAGCAGTTCTTC. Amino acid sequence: CASSLGSSGITEQFF.

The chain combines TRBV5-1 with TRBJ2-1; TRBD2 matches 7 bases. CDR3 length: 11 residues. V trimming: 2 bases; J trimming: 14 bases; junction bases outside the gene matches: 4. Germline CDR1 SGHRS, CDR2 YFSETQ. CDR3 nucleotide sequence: TGCGCCAGCAGCTTTGGGGGGGTCGAGTTCTTC. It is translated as CASSFGGVEFF.

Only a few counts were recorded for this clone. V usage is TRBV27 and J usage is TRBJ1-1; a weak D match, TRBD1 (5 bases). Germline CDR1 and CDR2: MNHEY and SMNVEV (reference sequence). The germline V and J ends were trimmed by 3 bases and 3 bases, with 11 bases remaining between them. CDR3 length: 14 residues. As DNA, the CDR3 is TGTGCCAGCAGTTTTCAGCAGGGTGACACTGAAGCTTTCTTT. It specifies CASSFQQGDTEAFF.

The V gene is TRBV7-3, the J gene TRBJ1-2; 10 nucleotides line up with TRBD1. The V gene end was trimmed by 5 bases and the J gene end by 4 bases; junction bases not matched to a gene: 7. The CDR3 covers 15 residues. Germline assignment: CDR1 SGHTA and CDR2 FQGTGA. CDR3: CASSLGTGAGYGYTF. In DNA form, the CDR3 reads TGTGCCAGCAGCCTAGGGACAGGGGCCGGCTATGGCTACACCTTC.

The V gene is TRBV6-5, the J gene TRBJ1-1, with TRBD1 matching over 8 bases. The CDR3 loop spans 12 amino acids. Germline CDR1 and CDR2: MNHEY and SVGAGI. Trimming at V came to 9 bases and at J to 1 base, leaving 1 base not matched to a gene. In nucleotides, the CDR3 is TGTGCCAGGACAGGGGAGAACACTGAAGCTTTCTTT. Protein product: CARTGENTEAFF.

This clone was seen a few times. The CDR3 nucleotides read TGTGCCAGCAGCCTGACAGAACAAGAGACCCAGTACTTC. Translation gives CASSLTEQETQYF. V usage is TRBV5-4 and J usage is TRBJ2-5; D may be TRBD1 (5 bases). This CDR3 has 13 amino acids. Germline V gene sequence: CDR1 SGHNT, CDR2 YYREEE (reference sequence). The ends were cut back, 4 bases at V and 2 bases at J, with 9 bases in the middle.

The CDR3 loop is CASSQQGGLSETQYF. DNA for the CDR3: TGTGCCAGCTCACAACAGGGTGGATTGAGTGAGACCCAGTACTTC. The chain links TRBV18 to TRBJ2-5, with D maybe TRBD1 (6 bases). Germline lookup yields CDR1 KGHSH and CDR2 LQKENI. This CDR3 is 15 amino acids long. V was pared by 4 bases and J by 5 bases, with 17 bases between.

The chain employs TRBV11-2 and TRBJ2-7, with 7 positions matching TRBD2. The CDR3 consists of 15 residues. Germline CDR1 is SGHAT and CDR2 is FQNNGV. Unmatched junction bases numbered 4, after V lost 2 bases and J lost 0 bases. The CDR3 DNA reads TGTGCCAGCAGCTTAATCAGCGGGGACTCCTACGAGCAGTACTTC. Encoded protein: CASSLISGDSYEQYF.

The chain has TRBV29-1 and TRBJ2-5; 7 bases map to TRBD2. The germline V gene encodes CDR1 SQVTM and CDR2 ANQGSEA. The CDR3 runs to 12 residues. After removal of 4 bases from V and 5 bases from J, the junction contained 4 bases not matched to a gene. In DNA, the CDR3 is TGCAGCGTTGTGGCTAGCGGTGAGACCCAGTACTTC. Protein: CSVVASGETQYF. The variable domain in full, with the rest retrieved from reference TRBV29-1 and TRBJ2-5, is SAVISQKPSRDICQRGTSLTIQCQVDSQVTMMFWYRQQPGQSLTLIATANQGSEATYESGFVIDKFPISRPNLTFSTLTVSNMSPEDSSIYLCSVVASGETQYFGPGTRLLVL.

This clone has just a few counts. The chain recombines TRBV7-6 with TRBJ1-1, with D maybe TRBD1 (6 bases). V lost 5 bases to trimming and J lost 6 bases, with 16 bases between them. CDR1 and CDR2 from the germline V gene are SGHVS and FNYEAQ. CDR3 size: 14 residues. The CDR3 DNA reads TGTGCCAGCAGCCCACAGGGAGGGGGGGCTGAAGCTTTCTTT. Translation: CASSPQGGGAEAFF.

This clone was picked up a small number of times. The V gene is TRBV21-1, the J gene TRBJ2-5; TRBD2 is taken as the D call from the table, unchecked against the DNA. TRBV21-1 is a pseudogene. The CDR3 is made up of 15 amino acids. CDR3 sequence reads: CASLLAGVPPETQYF. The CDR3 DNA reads TGTGCCAGCCTACTAGCGGGAGTACCCCCAGAGACCCAGTACTTC.

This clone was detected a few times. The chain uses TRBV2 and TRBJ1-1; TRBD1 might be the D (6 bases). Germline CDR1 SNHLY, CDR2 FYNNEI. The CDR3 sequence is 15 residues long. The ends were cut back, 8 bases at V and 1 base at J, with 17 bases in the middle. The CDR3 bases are TGTGCCAGCGTGAAGGACAGTCAGGCGAACACTGAAGCTTTCTTT. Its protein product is CASVKDSQANTEAFF.

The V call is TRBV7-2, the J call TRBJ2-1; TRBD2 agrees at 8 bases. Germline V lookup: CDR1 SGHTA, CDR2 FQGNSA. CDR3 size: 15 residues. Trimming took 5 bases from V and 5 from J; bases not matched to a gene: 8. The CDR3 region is CASSPKTSENNEQFF. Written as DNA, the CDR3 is TGTGCCAGCAGCCCAAAGACTAGCGAAAACAATGAGCAGTTCTTC.

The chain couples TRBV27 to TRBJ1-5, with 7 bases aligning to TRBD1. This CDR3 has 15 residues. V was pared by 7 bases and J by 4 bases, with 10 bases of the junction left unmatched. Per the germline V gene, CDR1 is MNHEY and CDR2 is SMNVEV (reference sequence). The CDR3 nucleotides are TGTGCCAGCAATGACACAGGGACAGCAAATCAGCCCCAGCATTTT. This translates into CASNDTGTANQPQHF.

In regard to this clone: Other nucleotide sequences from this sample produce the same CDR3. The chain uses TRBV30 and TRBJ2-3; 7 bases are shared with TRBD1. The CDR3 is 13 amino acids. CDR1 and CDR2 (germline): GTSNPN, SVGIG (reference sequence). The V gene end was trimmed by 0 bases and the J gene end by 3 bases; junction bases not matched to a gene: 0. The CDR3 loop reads CAWSVRGTDTQYF. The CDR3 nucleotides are TGTGCCTGGAGTGTCAGGGGGACAGATACGCAGTATTTT. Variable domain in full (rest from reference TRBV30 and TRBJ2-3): SQTIHQWPATLVQPVGSPLSLECTVEGTSNPNLYWYRQAAGRGLQLLFYSVGIGQISSEVPQNLSASRPQDRQFILSSKKLLLSDSGFYLCAWSVRGTDTQYFGPGTRLTVL.

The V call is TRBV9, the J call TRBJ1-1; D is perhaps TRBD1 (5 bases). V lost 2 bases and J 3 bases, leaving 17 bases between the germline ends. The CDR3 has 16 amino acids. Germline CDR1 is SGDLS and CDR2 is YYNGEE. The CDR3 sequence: CASSVRAQGGDTEAFF. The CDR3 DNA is TGTGCCAGCAGCGTGAGGGCGCAGGGAGGGGACACTGAAGCTTTCTTT.

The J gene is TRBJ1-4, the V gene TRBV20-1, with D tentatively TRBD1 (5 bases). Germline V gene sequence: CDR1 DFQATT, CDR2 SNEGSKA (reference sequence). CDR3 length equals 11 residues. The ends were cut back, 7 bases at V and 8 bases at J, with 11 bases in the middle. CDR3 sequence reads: CSVPTAEKLFF. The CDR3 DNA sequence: TGCAGTGTTCCGACAGCCGAAAAACTGTTTTTT.

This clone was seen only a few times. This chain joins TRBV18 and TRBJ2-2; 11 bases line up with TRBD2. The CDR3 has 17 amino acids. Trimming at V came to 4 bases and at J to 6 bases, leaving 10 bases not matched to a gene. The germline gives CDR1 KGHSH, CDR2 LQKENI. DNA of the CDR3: TGTGCCAGCTCACGAATAACTAGCGGGAGTTCCCCCGGGGAGCTGTTTTTT. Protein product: CASSRITSGSSPGELFF.

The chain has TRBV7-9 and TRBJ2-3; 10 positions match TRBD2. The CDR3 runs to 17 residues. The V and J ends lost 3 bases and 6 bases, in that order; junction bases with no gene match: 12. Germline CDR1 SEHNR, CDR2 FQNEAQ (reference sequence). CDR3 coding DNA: TGTGCCAGCAGCTTTAGGCCCCTAGCGGGAGTTTCGGATACGCAGTATTTT. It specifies CASSFRPLAGVSDTQYF.

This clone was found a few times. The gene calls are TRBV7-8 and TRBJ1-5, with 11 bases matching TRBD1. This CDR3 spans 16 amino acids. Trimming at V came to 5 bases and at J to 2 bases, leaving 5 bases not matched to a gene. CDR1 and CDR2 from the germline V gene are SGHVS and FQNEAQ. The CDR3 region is CASSPGTGGRNQPQHF. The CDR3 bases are TGTGCCAGCAGCCCGGGGACAGGGGGGCGCAATCAGCCCCAGCATTTT.

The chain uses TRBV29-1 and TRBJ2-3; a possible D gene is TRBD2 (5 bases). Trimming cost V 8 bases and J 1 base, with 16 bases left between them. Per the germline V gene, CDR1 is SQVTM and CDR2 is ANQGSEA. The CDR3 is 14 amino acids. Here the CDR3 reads CSTEGNTGTDTQYF. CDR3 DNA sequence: TGCAGCACCGAGGGCAATACGGGCACAGATACGCAGTATTTT.

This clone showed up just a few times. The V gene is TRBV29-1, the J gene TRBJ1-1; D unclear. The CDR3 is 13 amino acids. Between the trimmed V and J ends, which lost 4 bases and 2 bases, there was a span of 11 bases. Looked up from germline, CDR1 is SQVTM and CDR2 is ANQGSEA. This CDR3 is CSVVADTNTEAFF. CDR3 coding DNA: TGCAGCGTTGTTGCAGACACTAACACTGAAGCTTTCTTT.

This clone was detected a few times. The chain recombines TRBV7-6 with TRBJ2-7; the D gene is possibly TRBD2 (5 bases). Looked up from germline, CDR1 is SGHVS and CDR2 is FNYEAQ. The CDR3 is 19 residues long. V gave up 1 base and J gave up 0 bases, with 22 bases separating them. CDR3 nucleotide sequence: TGTGCCAGCAGCTTAGACGGCCCGGGTAGCGTCCGGAGCTCCTACGAGCAGTACTTC. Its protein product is CASSLDGPGSVRSSYEQYF.

Written as DNA, the CDR3 is TGTGCCACCAGCAGAGATTTATCGGTTGAAGCTTTCTTT. Amino acid sequence: CATSRDLSVEAFF. The V call is TRBV15, the J call TRBJ1-1, with D uncertain. The V end was cut by 0 bases, the J end by 7 bases, with 9 bases between. Per germline, CDR1 LNHNV and CDR2 YYDKDF (reference sequence). The CDR3 extends over 13 amino acids.

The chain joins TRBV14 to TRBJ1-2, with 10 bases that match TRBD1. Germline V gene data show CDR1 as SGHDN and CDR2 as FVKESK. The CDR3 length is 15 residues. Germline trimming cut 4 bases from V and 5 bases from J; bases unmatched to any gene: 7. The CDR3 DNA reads TGTGCCAGCAGCCGCATGGGGGGACAGGGGTATGGCTACACCTTC. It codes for CASSRMGGQGYGYTF.